This T cell receptor (beta chain) was recorded in a study of cytomegalovirus exposure and HLA in healthy donors. General study points: In a later analysis, compared with equally common non-associated chains, HLA-associated beta chains were more expanded. Earlier analysis looked at TCR beta V segments, and most were productive about 87% or about 30% of the time.

V lost 4 bases and J 4 bases, leaving 14 bases between the germline ends. The CDR3 spans 14 residues. The germline V gene has CDR1 SGDLS and CDR2 YYNGEE. 60 Vbeta and 13 Jbeta primers were used in PCR. Clones were sequenced by immunoSEQ multiplex PCR, and TCRdb holds only the in-frame ones, with some missing. In the table there are approximately 120,000 clones, around 73% of which are singletons. For this clone: As yet, its antigen is unknown.

Sequencing was carried out using PBMCs. V is TRBV9 and J is TRBJ2-5, with D perhaps matching TRBD2 (7 bases). The sequence came from a man in his forties or fifties in good health and CMV-seronegative. CDR3 DNA: TGTGCCAGCAGCCCCCGGGGGGCAGGAGAGACCCAGTACTTC. Amino acid sequence: CASSPRGAGETQYF.